This T cell receptor (beta chain) was retrieved from a study of T cell responses to AZD1222 COVID-19 vaccine (dated by TCRdb to the early 2020s). Broadly, across the study: A total of 230 to 250 trial participants underwent TCR sequencing, of whom about 210 had received two doses of AZD1222 and roughly 26 had received two doses of the MenACWY control vaccine. Trial participants were enrolled by age into 18-55, 56-69 and 70-plus year subgroups, with about 150, 28 and 57 TCR-sequenced participants respectively.

Results the study describes overall, beyond this receptor: Most participants were white British and females outnumbered males, and the authors suggested that clonal diversity may have been underestimated. Spike-specific TCR breadth and depth rose significantly after two AZD1222 doses compared with day 0 and with MenACWY recipients. Conclusions about previously exposed vaccinees are limited because only five or six AZD1222 recipients were SARS-CoV-2 seropositive at baseline. CD4 TCRs associated with the vaccine covered the entire spike protein, and the dominant responses were in regions 160-218 and 743-854. In the small 56-69-year group, the increase in depth fell short of significance, most likely because of low power. Epitopes outside the regions mutated in the B.1.351 and B.1.1.7 variants were reportedly recognized by nearly half of the unique spike-specific TCRs. Because no day 14 peak-response samples were available, repertoires were characterized only after the peak T cell response.

In the case of this clone: The specificity of this receptor is unknown. No base quality values were provided; no much bigger clone lies one nucleotide off.

Looking up the germline V gene yields CDR1 MNHEY and CDR2 SVGAGI. The CDR3 goes from the cysteine to the phenylalanine over 14 residues. Just the 42-base CDR3 DNA is kept, in frame starting at base 1. From V the trimming removes 2 bases and from J it removes 4 bases, while the gene matches leave 2 bases of the junction unaccounted for. The CDR3 regions of human TCRbeta chains were subjected to immunosequencing. Per the authors' processing: Repertoire TCRs were checked for matches against a reference library of SARS-CoV-2-specific TCRs that had been generated using the MIRA antigen-specificity platform. Breadth meant the fraction of unique TCRs that were SARS-CoV-2-associated, whereas depth meant the fraction of total T cells that were SARS-CoV-2-associated. Using the MIRA data, each spike-specific TCR was assigned both to the spike region to which the TCR was reactive and to a CD4 or CD8 class. Log10-transformed breadth and depth values were compared by one-way ANOVA with Sidak's multiple comparisons tests. TCRdb took over this immuneACCESS table, retaining in-frame rearrangements with V and J assigned. Such tables are incomplete; in checked studies, under half of the missing clones stem from an unresolved V gene, and the remainder is unexplained. The V and J calls and clone size come from that table; D and trimming were worked out from the DNA. In this sample the table shows 140,000 or so clones, roughly 89% of which occur a single time. Jointly, the top ten make up about 1.8% of the sample.

In the paper's terms, the time point label means: about 28 days (+/-7) after the second vaccine dose. AZD1222 recipients with second doses at about 4 weeks or about 12 weeks were pooled, because spike-specific TCR depth and breadth did not differ between schedules. Vaccinee samples came from UK trials COV001 and COV002, including a single-blind randomized controlled phase 2/3 trial of AZD1222 (ChAdOx1 nCoV-19) in healthy adults. Trial participant PBMC samples were collected at day 0 and day 28 after the second dose for TCRbeta chain sequencing. Recombination joined TRBV6-5 with TRBJ2-5, with 9 bases matching TRBD1. This sequence originates from an adult who received the AZD1222 COVID-19 vaccine. The sample was peripheral blood, taken 28 days after the second AZD1222 dose. The CDR3 sequence is CASSYGTGRETQYF. The DNA sequence follows: TGTGCCAGCAGTTACGGGACAGGGCGAGAGACCCAGTACTTC.